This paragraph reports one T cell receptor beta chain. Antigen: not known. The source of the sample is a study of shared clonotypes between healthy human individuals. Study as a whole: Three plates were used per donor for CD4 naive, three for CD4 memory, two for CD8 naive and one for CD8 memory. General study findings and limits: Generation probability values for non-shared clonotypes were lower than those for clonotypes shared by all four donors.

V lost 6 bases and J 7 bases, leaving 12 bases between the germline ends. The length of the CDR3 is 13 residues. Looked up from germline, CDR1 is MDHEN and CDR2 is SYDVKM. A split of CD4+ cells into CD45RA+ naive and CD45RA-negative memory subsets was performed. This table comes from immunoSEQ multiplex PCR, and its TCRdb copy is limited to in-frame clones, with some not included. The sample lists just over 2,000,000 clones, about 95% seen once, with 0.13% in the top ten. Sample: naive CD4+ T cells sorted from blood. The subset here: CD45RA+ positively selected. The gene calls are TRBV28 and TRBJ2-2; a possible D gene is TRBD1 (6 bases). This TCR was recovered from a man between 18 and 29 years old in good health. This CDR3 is CASRNRDGGELFF. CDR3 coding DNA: TGTGCCAGCAGAAACAGGGATGGCGGGGAGCTGTTTTTT.